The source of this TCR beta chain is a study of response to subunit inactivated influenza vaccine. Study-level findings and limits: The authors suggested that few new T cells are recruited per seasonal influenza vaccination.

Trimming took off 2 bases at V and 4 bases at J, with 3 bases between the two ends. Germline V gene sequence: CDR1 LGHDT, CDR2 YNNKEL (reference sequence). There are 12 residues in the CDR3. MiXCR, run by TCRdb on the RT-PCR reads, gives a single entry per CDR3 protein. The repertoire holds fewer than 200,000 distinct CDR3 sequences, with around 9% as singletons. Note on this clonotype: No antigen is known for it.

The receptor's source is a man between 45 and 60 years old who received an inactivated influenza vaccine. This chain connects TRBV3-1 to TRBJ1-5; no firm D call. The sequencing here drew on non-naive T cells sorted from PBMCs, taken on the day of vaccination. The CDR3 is CASSQKNQPQHF. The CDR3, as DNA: TGTGCCAGCAGCCAAAAAAATCAGCCCCAGCATTTT. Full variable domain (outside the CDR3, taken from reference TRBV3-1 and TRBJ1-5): DTAVSQTPKYLVTQMGNDKSIKCEQNLGHDTMYWYKQDSKKFLKIMFSYNNKELIINETVPNRFSPKSPDKAHLNLHINSLELGDSAVYFCASSQKNQPQHFGDGTRLSIL.